These 30 T cell receptor beta chains came from one sample sequenced in a study of HIV-infected patients and healthy controls. Follow-up blood was drawn about 14 weeks, roughly three months, after antiretroviral therapy began. The repertoire came from unfractionated whole blood and reflected all unsorted peripheral T cells. Alpha and beta constant-region primers primed reverse transcription of about 0.5 ug RNA. Each of the alpha and beta chains got its own library through chain-specific third strand synthesis with indices. TCRdb used MiXCR to reprocess the 5' RACE reads, holding one entry per CDR3 protein. The sample carries 4,000 or so distinct CDR3 sequences, roughly 8.5% recorded once. Sequencing used blood, obtained during antiretroviral therapy. The receptors come from an adult with HIV infection.

This clonotype was counted ten times or more. The chain couples TRBV4-1 to TRBJ2-3; D not resolved. Germline V gives CDR1 MGHRA, CDR2 YSYEKL. The length of the CDR3 is 15 residues. V lost 1 base, J lost 5 bases, and 13 bases lay in between. CDR3 nucleotides: TGCGCCAGCAGCCAAGTCAGTCCGGCTGAAGATACGCAGTATTTT. Residues: CASSQVSPAEDTQYF.

The rearrangement links TRBV18 to TRBJ2-5, with 8 bases fitting TRBD1. V lost 3 bases and J lost 5; bases outside the gene matches: 14. Germline assignment: CDR1 KGHSH and CDR2 LQKENI. The CDR3 extends over 17 amino acids. CDR3 amino acids: CASSPSNPRDRPETQYF. CDR3 sequence (DNA): TGTGCCAGCTCACCCTCGAACCCCCGGGACAGGCCGGAGACCCAGTACTTC.

This clonotype is medium-sized. No DNA is shown, since the ends of the CDR3 on it are uncertain; the CDR3 is the one TCRdb lists. The V gene is TRBV5-1, the J gene TRBJ1-1. The CDR3 comprises 13 residues, both ends counted. Germline V gene data show CDR1 as SGHRS and CDR2 as YFSETQ. CDR3 sequence reads: CASSFGAGTEAFF.

This clonotype counts as medium-sized. The V gene is TRBV20-1, the J gene TRBJ2-1; 10 bases match TRBD2. The CDR3 is made up of 14 amino acids. The V and J ends lost 3 bases and 9 bases, in that order; junction bases with no gene match: 8. Looked up from germline, CDR1 is DFQATT and CDR2 is SNEGSKA (reference sequence). CDR3 in amino acids: CSASSSGGTGEQFF. The CDR3 DNA is TGCAGTGCTAGTTCTAGCGGGGGAACGGGTGAGCAGTTCTTC.

Sample share makes this clonotype medium-sized. This rearrangement joins TRBV10-3 to TRBJ1-2; D unclear. Looked up from germline, CDR1 is ENHRY and CDR2 is SYGVKD. Trimming left V 3 bases short and J 7 bases short, with 9 bases between. The CDR3 consists of 12 residues. CDR3 region: CAISEGSGGYTF. CDR3 bases: TGTGCCATCAGTGAAGGCTCAGGTGGCTACACCTTC.

This clonotype is categorized as medium-sized. The chain carries TRBV7-2 and TRBJ1-3; D perhaps matches TRBD1 (6 bases). The CDR3 contains 15 residues. Germline lookup yields CDR1 SGHTA and CDR2 FQGNSA. Trimming took 3 bases from V and 8 from J, leaving 17 bases between them. The CDR3 DNA reads TGTGCCAGCAGCTTCTACACAGGGCAAGGGGACACCATATATTTT. Translating gives CASSFYTGQGDTIYF.

This clonotype was found many times. The CDR3 sequence: CASSPGQGDYGYTF. In nucleotides, the CDR3 is TGTGCCAGCAGCCCGGGACAGGGAGACTATGGCTACACCTTC. The chain carries TRBV4-2 and TRBJ1-2, with 9 bases matching TRBD1. The CDR3 spans 14 residues. Looked up from germline, CDR1 is LGHNA and CDR2 is YNFKEQ. J gave up 3 bases and V 4 bases, and 3 bases lay outside the gene matches.

By share, this clonotype counts as medium-sized. The chain joins TRBV4-3 to TRBJ2-7; D unresolved. Germline values: CDR1 LGHNA, CDR2 YSLEER. The germline V and J ends were trimmed by 0 bases and 3 bases, with 12 bases remaining between them. The CDR3 extends over 15 amino acids. CDR3 protein: CASSQDGRADYEQYF. CDR3 bases: TGCGCCAGCAGCCAAGATGGTAGGGCAGACTACGAGCAGTACTTC.

This clonotype appeared many times. The V call is TRBV29-1, the J call TRBJ1-4; the match to TRBD1 covers 7 bases. In germline, CDR1 is SQVTM, CDR2 ANQGSEA. After removal of 3 bases from V and 14 bases from J, the junction contained 9 bases not matched to a gene. The CDR3 runs to 12 residues. The CDR3 spells CSVETGREQLFF. DNA for the CDR3: TGCAGCGTTGAGACAGGGCGGGAACAGCTGTTTTTT.

By frequency in the sample, this clonotype is medium-sized. This chain links TRBV7-9 with TRBJ2-3; 8 nucleotides align to TRBD2. The CDR3 sequence is 18 residues long. Trimming took 5 bases from V and 0 from J; bases not matched to a gene: 13. Germline V lookup: CDR1 SEHNR, CDR2 FQNEAQ (reference sequence). The CDR3 is CASSQWTSRLTSTDTQYF. Written as DNA, the CDR3 is TGTGCCAGCAGCCAATGGACTAGCCGTTTGACTAGCACAGATACGCAGTATTTT.

This clonotype qualifies as medium-sized. CDR3 residues: CASSYGLGQSYEQYF. In DNA, the CDR3 is TGTGCCAGCAGTTATGGTTTGGGACAGTCCTACGAGCAGTACTTC. The V gene is TRBV6-2 or TRBV6-3, the J gene TRBJ2-7; 7 bases fit TRBD1. The germline V gene encodes CDR1 MNHEY and CDR2 SVGEGT. The CDR3 sequence is 15 residues long. V was clipped by 3 bases and J by 1 base; unmatched bases: 6.

By sample fraction, this clonotype is medium-sized. The chain is built from TRBV10-1 and TRBJ1-2; D gene unclear. Germline V lookup: CDR1 WNHNN, CDR2 SYGVQD (reference sequence). Deletions cut 2 bases from V and 0 bases from J, with 7 bases between. The CDR3 runs to 14 residues. CDR3 residues: CASSETQANYGYTF. The CDR3, as DNA: TGCGCCAGCAGTGAGACACAAGCTAACTATGGCTACACCTTC.

By sample fraction, this clonotype is medium-sized (0.01 to 0.1%). The genes are TRBV6-2 or TRBV6-3 and TRBJ1-3; D gene ambiguous. The V gene lost 7 bases and the J gene lost 0 bases, with 13 bases spanning the gap. The CDR3 loop spans 15 amino acids. Germline values: CDR1 MNHEY, CDR2 SVGEGT. The CDR3 DNA reads TGTGCCAGCAAATGGCAGCGGGACTCTGGAAACACCATATATTTT. Protein: CASKWQRDSGNTIYF.

This clonotype was seen at least ten times. As DNA, the CDR3 is TGTGCCAGCACCCTGGGCCTACACTATGGCTACACCTTC. This sequence encodes CASTLGLHYGYTF. V is TRBV12-3 or TRBV12-4 and J is TRBJ1-2; no definite D call. The CDR3 length is 13 residues. Trimming took off 7 bases at V and 3 bases at J, with 12 bases between the two ends.

Within the sample, this clonotype is medium-sized. The chain combines TRBV6-6 with TRBJ2-5; D remains ambiguous. Germline-derived CDR1 and CDR2 are MNHNY and SVGAGI (reference sequence). CDR3 length: 11 residues. Trimming stripped 4 bases from V and 4 bases from J, with 4 bases between. CDR3 sequence reads: CASSWGETQYF. The CDR3 nucleotides read TGTGCCAGCAGTTGGGGAGAGACCCAGTACTTC.

This clonotype has only a few counts. V gene TRBV4-3 combines with J gene TRBJ2-3; 11 bases align to TRBD2. CDR3 size: 17 residues. CDR1 is LGHNA and CDR2 is YSLEER in the germline V gene. Losses at the gene ends were 2 bases for V and 2 bases for J; bases not matched to a gene: 6. For the CDR3, the DNA is TGCGCCAGCAGCCAAAATCTAGCGGGGGGCCTCACAGATACGCAGTATTTT. Amino acid sequence: CASSQNLAGGLTDTQYF.

This clonotype is medium-sized in the sample. The gene calls are TRBV2 and TRBJ1-2; 9 nucleotides line up with TRBD1. CDR3 size: 14 residues. CDR1 and CDR2 (germline): SNHLY, FYNNEI. Trimming took 7 bases from V and 7 from J; bases not matched to a gene: 10. The DNA for the CDR3 is TGTGCCAGCAACACGGGACAGGGCGTCGCTGGCTACACCTTC. It is translated as CASNTGQGVAGYTF.

This chain uses TRBV20-1 with TRBJ2-2; possible D gene TRBD1, 6 bases. CDR1 DFQATT and CDR2 SNEGSKA come from the germline V gene (reference sequence). Trimming removed 0 bases at V and 1 base at J, with 12 bases between. CDR3 length: 16 amino acids. The CDR3 region is CSAREVSRGNTGELFF. The CDR3 DNA sequence: TGCAGTGCTAGAGAGGTGTCCAGGGGGAACACCGGGGAGCTGTTTTTT.

The chain couples TRBV4-2 to TRBJ1-6; the D gene is possibly TRBD1 (5 bases). The CDR3 totals 16 residues. Germline CDR1 and CDR2: LGHNA and YNFKEQ. V was clipped by 2 bases and J by 7 bases, with 15 bases between them. The CDR3: CASSQLGGNVNSPLHF. DNA of the CDR3: TGTGCCAGCAGCCAACTTGGGGGAAACGTAAATTCACCCCTCCACTTT.

This clonotype is deemed medium-sized (0.01 to 0.1%). The rearrangement links TRBV15 to TRBJ2-3; the D call may be TRBD1 or TRBD2 (6 bases each). Germline CDR1 LNHNV, CDR2 YYDKDF (reference sequence). The CDR3 covers 15 residues. V shed 2 bases and J shed 1 base, with 10 bases lying between them. CDR3 amino acids: CATSRPGEGTDTQYF. CDR3 nucleotides: TGTGCCACCAGCAGACCAGGGGAGGGCACAGATACGCAGTATTTT.

By proportion, this clonotype is medium-sized. The V gene is TRBV10-3, the J gene TRBJ1-2; TRBD1 matches at 8 bases. The length of the CDR3 is 14 residues. The J segment lost 8 bases and the V segment lost 6 bases, leaving 11 bases of the junction unmatched. CDR1 is ENHRY and CDR2 is SYGVKD in the germline V gene. CDR3 region: CAISLDRDGRGYTF. The CDR3 DNA reads TGTGCCATCAGCCTGGACAGGGATGGGAGGGGCTACACCTTC.

The chain carries TRBV20-1 and TRBJ2-3; 10 positions match TRBD2. The CDR3 runs to 15 residues. V trimming: 3 bases; J trimming: 4 bases; junction bases outside the gene matches: 7. The germline V gene encodes CDR1 DFQATT and CDR2 SNEGSKA (reference sequence). The CDR3 DNA sequence: TGCAGTGCTAGGCCTAGCGGGGGTTATGCAGATACGCAGTATTTT. Protein product: CSARPSGGYADTQYF.

Judged by abundance, this clonotype is medium-sized. The chain uses TRBV5-1 and TRBJ2-5, with 9 bases matching TRBD1. This CDR3 is 15 amino acids long. J gave up 4 bases and V 7 bases, and 11 bases lay outside the gene matches. CDR1 and CDR2 (germline): SGHRS, YFSETQ. This CDR3 is CASANPDRGGETQYF. DNA for the CDR3: TGCGCCAGCGCCAACCCGGACAGGGGAGGAGAGACCCAGTACTTC.

This clonotype is labeled medium-sized (0.01 to 0.1%). The rearrangement links TRBV11-2 to TRBJ2-1, with D possibly TRBD2 on 6 matching bases. Trimming took off 1 base at V and 6 bases at J, with 7 bases between the two ends. The CDR3 runs 13 residues. Germline V CDR1 and CDR2: SGHAT, FQNNGV. The CDR3 here is CASSLVGGNEQFF. Here the CDR3 DNA reads TGTGCCAGCAGCTTAGTGGGGGGCAATGAGCAGTTCTTC. Using reference TRBV11-2 and TRBJ2-1 for the parts outside the CDR3, the full variable domain is EAGVAQSPRYKIIEKRQSVAFWCNPISGHATLYWYQQILGQGPKLLIQFQNNGVVDDSQLPKDRFSAERLKGVDSTLKIQPAKLEDSAVYLCASSLVGGNEQFFGPGTRLTVL.

The J gene is TRBJ2-7, the V gene TRBV5-1; 9 nucleotides agree with TRBD1. After removal of 0 bases from V and 5 bases from J, the junction contained 3 bases not matched to a gene. The V gene's germline CDR1 is SGHRS and CDR2 YFSETQ. CDR3 length: 14 residues. This CDR3 reads CASSLGGQGNEQYF. CDR3 DNA: TGCGCCAGCAGCTTGGGGGGACAGGGAAACGAGCAGTACTTC.

This clonotype came up many times. The V gene is TRBV6-2 or TRBV6-3, the J gene TRBJ2-3; a possible D gene is TRBD2 (6 bases). This CDR3 contains 16 residues. The V end was cut by 6 bases, the J end by 2 bases, with 18 bases between. From germline, CDR1 is MNHEY and CDR2 SVGEGT. This chain's CDR3 is CASSPPLVRDTDTQYF. The CDR3 DNA reads as TGTGCCAGCAGCCCACCGTTGGTGCGGGACACAGATACGCAGTATTTT.

Within the sample, this clonotype is medium-sized. The chain couples TRBV11-2 to TRBJ2-1; TRBD1 might be the D (5 bases). Germline V gives CDR1 SGHAT, CDR2 FQNNGV. The CDR3 totals 17 residues. The V and J ends lost 3 bases and 6 bases respectively, with 21 bases between them. The CDR3 loop reads CASSFSSDRGLVNEQFF. CDR3 in DNA: TGTGCCAGCAGCTTTTCATCTGACAGAGGTCTGGTCAATGAGCAGTTCTTC.

This clonotype was seen many times. The chain couples TRBV7-3 to TRBJ1-5, with D uncertain. Germline CDR1 reads SGHTA; CDR2 reads FQGTGA. The CDR3 extends over 18 amino acids. Trimming cost V 5 bases and J 9 bases, with 29 bases left between them. CDR3 nucleotides: TGTGCCAGCAGCCACAAAAAATTGACAAAGATTGGCCTCGCGCCCCAGCATTTT. It translates to CASSHKKLTKIGLAPQHF.

This clonotype rates as medium-sized. The rearrangement joins TRBV10-3 to TRBJ1-1; weak D call: TRBD1 (5 bases). The CDR3 is 13 amino acids. Deletions cut 4 bases from V and 8 bases from J, with 14 bases between. CDR1 is ENHRY, CDR2 SYGVKD, per germline. CDR3 in amino acids: CAISALGPGEAFF. In DNA form, the CDR3 reads TGTGCCATCAGTGCTCTGGGGCCGGGAGAAGCTTTCTTT.

Sample share makes this clonotype medium-sized. The CDR3 protein is CASSARDRNEKLFF. The DNA of the CDR3 is TGTGCCAGCAGCGCCCGGGACAGAAATGAAAAACTGTTTTTT. The rearrangement links TRBV5-6 to TRBJ1-4, with 7 bases aligning to TRBD1. Germline values: CDR1 SGHDT, CDR2 YYEEEE. The length of the CDR3 is 14 residues. V lost 4 bases, J lost 5 bases, and 5 bases stayed unmatched.